Listed below are T cell receptor beta chains from one sample, sequenced in a study of T cells after yellow fever vaccination. Each CDR3 protein gets one entry after TCRdb re-called the 5' RACE reads with MiXCR. Found here are about 310,000 distinct CDR3 sequences, roughly 3.5% of them singletons; the top ten hold about a quarter. The sequencing here drew on PBMCs, taken on the day of the yellow fever booster vaccination. The receptors originated from a man between 18 and 35 years old who received the YFV17D yellow fever vaccine. Both conserved end residues are trimmed from each CDR3. A D gene is named only where the DNA matches it firmly.

d_gene	j_gene	v_gene	CDR3aa
NA	TRBJ2-5	TRBV5-1	ASSPDRGTQY
NA	TRBJ1-2	TRBV9	ASSGPGNYGYT
NA	TRBJ2-5	TRBV10-3	AISADIQETQY
NA	TRBJ2-3	TRBV7-8	ASSPGATRNTDTQY
NA	TRBJ2-7	TRBV29-1	SAVQGYEQY
TRBD1	TRBJ2-5	TRBV24-1	ATSDLVQGCETQY
NA	TRBJ1-2	TRBV5-5	ASSLVLIYGYT
TRBD2	TRBJ2-5	TRBV7-9	ASSPRPSGNQETQY
TRBD1	TRBJ2-2	TRBV7-3	ASSFAGQGAGELF
TRBD1	TRBJ2-7	TRBV4-1	ASSQPLTGDRASYEQY
NA	TRBJ2-1	TRBV5-1	ASSFNRMSSYNEQF
NA	TRBJ2-7	TRBV7-2	ASRTGYSSYEQY
NA	TRBJ1-1	TRBV7-9	ASSLRTGRNTEAF
NA	TRBJ2-2	TRBV18	ASSPLDQVLTGELF
NA	TRBJ2-3	TRBV12-3/TRBV12-4	ASRTYTTDTQY
NA	TRBJ1-6	TRBV9	ASSGQAGNSPLH
NA	TRBJ1-2	TRBV5-1	ASSLTGIYYGYT
NA	TRBJ1-3	TRBV27	ASSRSGTYGNTIY
TRBD1	TRBJ2-1	TRBV4-3	ASSRKLSSGTATRYNEQF
TRBD1	TRBJ2-7	TRBV20-1	SAPAPGQGFYEQY
NA	TRBJ1-3	TRBV7-2	ASSYYGGAGNTIY
NA	TRBJ2-1	TRBV20-1	SASNRDSGYNEQF
TRBD1	TRBJ1-2	TRBV4-1	ASSQPGQGDYGYT
NA	TRBJ2-5	TRBV7-9	ASSPIGRGETQY
NA	TRBJ1-6	TRBV12-3/TRBV12-4	ASSLVSNSPLH
NA	TRBJ2-7	TRBV4-3	AGVSSYEQY
TRBD1	TRBJ2-7	TRBV7-2	ASSSRDRSYEQY
NA	TRBJ1-1	TRBV7-9	ASSTVVRNTEAF
TRBD1	TRBJ1-6	TRBV15	ATSRQGDNLPLH
NA	TRBJ2-1	TRBV7-3	ASSLPDNEQF
TRBD1	TRBJ2-5	TRBV6-6	ASNPGDRGLQETQY
NA	TRBJ1-2	TRBV6-5	ASSYSLAGFYGYT
TRBD2	TRBJ2-3	TRBV29-1	SVEPSGTLSDTQY
NA	TRBJ1-1	TRBV5-1	ASSPDSGFILNTEAF
NA	TRBJ2-3	TRBV5-6	ASRDMSPGTQY
NA	TRBJ2-2	TRBV29-1	SVQRRGAGTGELF
NA	TRBJ1-5	TRBV5-1	ASSLGTDYNQPQH
NA	TRBJ2-7	TRBV9	ASSVAWGPYEQY
TRBD2	TRBJ2-3	TRBV6-2/TRBV6-3	ASGNQLAYEDTQY
TRBD1	TRBJ2-7	TRBV28	ASSFGDRDHEQY
TRBD1	TRBJ2-1	TRBV20-1	SANRDSSYNEQF
NA	TRBJ2-1	TRBV29-1	SVVETVAYNEQF
NA	TRBJ1-3	TRBV11-2	ASSLRQTSSGNTIY
NA	TRBJ2-5	TRBV19	ASSIYSGSMGQY
NA	TRBJ2-2	TRBV12-3/TRBV12-4	ASRGTSVGELF
TRBD2	TRBJ2-1	TRBV5-1	ASRQRGDSYNEQF
NA	TRBJ1-4	TRBV2	ASSDPLWFRTNEKLF
TRBD2	TRBJ2-3	TRBV12-5	ASGLVPVAGGPDTQY
NA	TRBJ2-1	TRBV5-4	ASSTPGYNEQF
NA	TRBJ1-2	TRBV20-1	SARRPQGAGFDGYT
NA	TRBJ1-2	TRBV4-1	ASSWTTGDNYGYT
NA	TRBJ1-4	TRBV16	ASSPYLGESEKLF
NA	TRBJ2-7	TRBV2	ASSDRAEQY
NA	TRBJ1-2	TRBV9	ASSVASKDYGYT